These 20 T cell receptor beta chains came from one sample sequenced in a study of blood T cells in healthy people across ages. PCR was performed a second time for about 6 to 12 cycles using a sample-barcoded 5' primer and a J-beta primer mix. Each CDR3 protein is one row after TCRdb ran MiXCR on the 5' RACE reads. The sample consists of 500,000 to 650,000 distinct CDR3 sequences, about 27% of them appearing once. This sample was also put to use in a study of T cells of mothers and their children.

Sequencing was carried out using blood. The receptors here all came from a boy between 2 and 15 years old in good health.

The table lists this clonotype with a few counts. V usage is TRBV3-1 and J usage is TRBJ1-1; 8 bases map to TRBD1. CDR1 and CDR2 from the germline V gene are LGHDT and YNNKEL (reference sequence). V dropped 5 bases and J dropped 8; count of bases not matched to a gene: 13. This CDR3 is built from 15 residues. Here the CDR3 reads CASSENGQGLPEAFF. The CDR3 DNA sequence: TGTGCCAGCAGCGAAAATGGACAGGGATTACCAGAAGCTTTCTTT.

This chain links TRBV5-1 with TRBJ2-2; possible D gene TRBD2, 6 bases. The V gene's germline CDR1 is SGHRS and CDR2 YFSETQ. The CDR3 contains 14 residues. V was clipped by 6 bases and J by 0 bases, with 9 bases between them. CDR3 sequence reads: CASKGLSNTGELFF. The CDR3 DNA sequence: TGCGCCAGCAAGGGACTTTCGAACACCGGGGAGCTGTTTTTT. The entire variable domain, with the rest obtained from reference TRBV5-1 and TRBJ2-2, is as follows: KAGVTQTPRYLIKTRGQQVTLSCSPISGHRSVSWYQQTPGQGLQFLFEYFSETQRNKGNFPGRFSGRQFSNSRSEMNVSTLELGDSALYLCASKGLSNTGELFFGEGSRLTVL.

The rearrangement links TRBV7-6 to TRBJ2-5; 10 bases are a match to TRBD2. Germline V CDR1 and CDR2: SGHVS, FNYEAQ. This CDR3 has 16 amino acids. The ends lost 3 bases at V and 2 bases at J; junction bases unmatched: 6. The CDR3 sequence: CASSFVAGGLQETQYF. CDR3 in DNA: TGTGCCAGCAGCTTTGTAGCGGGGGGACTTCAAGAGACCCAGTACTTC.

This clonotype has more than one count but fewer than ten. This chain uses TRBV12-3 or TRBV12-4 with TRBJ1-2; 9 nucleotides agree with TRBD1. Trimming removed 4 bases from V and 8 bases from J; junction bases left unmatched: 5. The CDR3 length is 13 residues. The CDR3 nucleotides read TGTGCCAGCAGTTGGGGGACAGGGAAAGGCTACACCTTC. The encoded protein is CASSWGTGKGYTF.

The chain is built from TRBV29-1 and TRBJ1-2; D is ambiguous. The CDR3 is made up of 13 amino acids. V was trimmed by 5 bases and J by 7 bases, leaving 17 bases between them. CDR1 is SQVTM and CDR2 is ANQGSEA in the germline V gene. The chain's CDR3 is CSVLADQFSGYTF. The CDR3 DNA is TGCAGCGTTTTAGCGGACCAGTTCAGTGGCTACACCTTC.

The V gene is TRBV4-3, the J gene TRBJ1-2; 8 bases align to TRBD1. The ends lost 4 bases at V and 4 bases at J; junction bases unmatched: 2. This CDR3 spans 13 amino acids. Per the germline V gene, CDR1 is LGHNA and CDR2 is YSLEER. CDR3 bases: TGCGCCAGCAGCCCAGGGGGCCCCTATGGCTACACCTTC. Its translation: CASSPGGPYGYTF.

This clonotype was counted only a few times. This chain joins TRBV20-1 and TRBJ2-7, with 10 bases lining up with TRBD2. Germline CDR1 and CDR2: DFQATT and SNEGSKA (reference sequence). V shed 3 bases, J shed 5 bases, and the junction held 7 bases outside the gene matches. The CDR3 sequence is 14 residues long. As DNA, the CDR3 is TGCAGTGCTAGTCTAGCGGGAGAAGTCCACGAGCAGTACTTC. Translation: CSASLAGEVHEQYF.

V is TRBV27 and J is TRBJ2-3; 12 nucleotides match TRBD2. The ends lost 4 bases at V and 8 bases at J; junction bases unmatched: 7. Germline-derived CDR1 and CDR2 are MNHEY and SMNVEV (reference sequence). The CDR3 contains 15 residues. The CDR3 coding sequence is TGTGCCAGCAGTTCGGGACTAGCGGGTCCAACTACGCAGTATTTT. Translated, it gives CASSSGLAGPTTQYF.

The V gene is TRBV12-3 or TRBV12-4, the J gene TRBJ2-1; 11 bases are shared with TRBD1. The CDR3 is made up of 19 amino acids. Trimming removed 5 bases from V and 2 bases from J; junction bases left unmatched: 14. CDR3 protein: CASSPGQGAGLAAYNEQFF. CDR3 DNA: TGTGCCAGCAGTCCCGGACAGGGGGCAGGGCTAGCGGCCTACAATGAGCAGTTCTTC.

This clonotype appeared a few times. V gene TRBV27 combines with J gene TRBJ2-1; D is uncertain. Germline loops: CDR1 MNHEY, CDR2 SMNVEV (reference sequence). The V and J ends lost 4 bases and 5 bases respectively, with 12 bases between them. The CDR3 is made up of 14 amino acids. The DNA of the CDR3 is TGTGCCAGCAGTTCCCGGACGGCTCACAATGAGCAGTTCTTC. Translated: CASSSRTAHNEQFF.

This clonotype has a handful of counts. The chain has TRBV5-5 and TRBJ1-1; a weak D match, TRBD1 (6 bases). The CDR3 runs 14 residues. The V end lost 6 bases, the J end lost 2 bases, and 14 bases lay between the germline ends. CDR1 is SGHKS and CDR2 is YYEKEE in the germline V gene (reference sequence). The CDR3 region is CASNSQGRNTEAFF. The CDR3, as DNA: TGTGCCAGCAACTCCCAGGGGAGAAACACTGAAGCTTTCTTT.

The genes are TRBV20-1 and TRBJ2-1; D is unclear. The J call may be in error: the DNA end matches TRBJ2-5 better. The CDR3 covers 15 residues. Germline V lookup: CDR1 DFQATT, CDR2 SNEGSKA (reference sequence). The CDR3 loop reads CSASGVRPAGETQYF. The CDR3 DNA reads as TGCAGTGCTAGTGGCGTGAGGCCCGCCGGGGAGACCCAGTACTTC.

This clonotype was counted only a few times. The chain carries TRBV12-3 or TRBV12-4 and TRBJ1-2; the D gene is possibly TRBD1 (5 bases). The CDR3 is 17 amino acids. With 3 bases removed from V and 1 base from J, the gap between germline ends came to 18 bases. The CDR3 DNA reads TGTGCCAGCAGTTTCAATGTCGGAGGGGATGTTAACTATGGCTACACCTTC. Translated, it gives CASSFNVGGDVNYGYTF.

The CDR3 loop is CASSLSRAGTIGNTIYF. The CDR3 DNA reads as TGCGCCAGCAGCTTGAGTCGGGCAGGGACAATTGGAAACACCATATATTTT. This chain connects TRBV5-1 to TRBJ1-3, with D maybe TRBD1 (6 bases). The CDR3 contains 17 residues. Germline values: CDR1 SGHRS, CDR2 YFSETQ. V was clipped by 1 base and J by 3 bases, with 17 bases between them.

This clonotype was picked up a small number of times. CDR3: CASGGLEQYF. The DNA of the CDR3 is TGTGCTAGTGGGGGACTCGAGCAGTACTTC. The chain combines TRBV12-5 with TRBJ2-7; perhaps TRBD2 as D (6 bases). Germline V gene sequence: CDR1 LGHNT, CDR2 FRNRAP. V was trimmed by 6 bases and J by 6 bases, leaving 6 bases between them. The length of the CDR3 is 10 residues.

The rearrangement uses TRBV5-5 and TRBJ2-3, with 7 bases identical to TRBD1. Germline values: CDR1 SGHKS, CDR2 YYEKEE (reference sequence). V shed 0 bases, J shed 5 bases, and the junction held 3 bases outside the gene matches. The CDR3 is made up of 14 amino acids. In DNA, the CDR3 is TGTGCCAGCAGCTTGGTAGGGGGCGAAGATACGCAGTATTTT. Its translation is CASSLVGGEDTQYF.

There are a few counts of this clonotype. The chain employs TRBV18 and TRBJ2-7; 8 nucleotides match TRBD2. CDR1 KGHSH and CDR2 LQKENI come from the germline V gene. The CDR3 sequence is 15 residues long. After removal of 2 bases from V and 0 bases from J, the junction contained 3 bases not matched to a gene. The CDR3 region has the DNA TGTGCCAGCTCACCAATAGCGGGGAGCTCCTACGAGCAGTACTTC. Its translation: CASSPIAGSSYEQYF.

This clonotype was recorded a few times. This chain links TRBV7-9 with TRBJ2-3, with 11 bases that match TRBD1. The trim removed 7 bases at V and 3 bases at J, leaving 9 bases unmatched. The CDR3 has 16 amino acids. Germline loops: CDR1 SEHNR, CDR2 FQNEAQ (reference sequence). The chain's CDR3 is CASNLPGQGATDTQYF. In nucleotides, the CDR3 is TGTGCCAGCAACCTCCCCGGACAGGGGGCAACAGATACGCAGTATTTT.

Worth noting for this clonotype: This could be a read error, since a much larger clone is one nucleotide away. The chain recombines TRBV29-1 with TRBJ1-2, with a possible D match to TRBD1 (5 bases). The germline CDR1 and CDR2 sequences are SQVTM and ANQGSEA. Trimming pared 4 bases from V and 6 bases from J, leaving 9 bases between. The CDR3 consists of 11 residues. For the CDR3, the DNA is TGCAGCGTTGGCAGGGTTGATGGCTACACCTTC. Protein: CSVGRVDGYTF.

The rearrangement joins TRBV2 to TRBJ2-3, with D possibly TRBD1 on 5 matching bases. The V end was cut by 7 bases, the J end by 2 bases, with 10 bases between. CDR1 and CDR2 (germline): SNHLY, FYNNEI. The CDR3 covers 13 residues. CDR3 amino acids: CASMAGSTDTQYF. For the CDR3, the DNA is TGTGCCAGCATGGCAGGGTCCACAGATACGCAGTATTTT.